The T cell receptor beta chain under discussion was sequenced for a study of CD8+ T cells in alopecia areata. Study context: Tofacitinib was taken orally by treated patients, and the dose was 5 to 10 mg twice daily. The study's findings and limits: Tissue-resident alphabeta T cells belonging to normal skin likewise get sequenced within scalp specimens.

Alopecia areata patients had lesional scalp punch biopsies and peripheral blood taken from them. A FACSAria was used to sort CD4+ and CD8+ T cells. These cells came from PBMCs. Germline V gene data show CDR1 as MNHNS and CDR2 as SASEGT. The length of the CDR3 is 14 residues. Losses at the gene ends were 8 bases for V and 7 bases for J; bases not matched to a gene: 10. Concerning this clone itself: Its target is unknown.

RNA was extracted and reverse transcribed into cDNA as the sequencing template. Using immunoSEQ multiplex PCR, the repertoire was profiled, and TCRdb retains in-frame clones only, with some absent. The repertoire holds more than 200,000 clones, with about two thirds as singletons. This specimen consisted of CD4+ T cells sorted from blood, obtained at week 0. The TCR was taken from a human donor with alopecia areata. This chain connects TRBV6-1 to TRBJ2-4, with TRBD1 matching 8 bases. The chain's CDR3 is CASHSPRTGNIQYF. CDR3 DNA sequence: TGTGCCAGCCATTCACCAAGGACAGGGAACATTCAGTACTTC.